One sample yielded the 27 T cell receptor beta chains listed below, sequenced in a study of T-cell reconstitution after alpha-beta-depleted transplantation in children. The TCRbeta library was prepared with unique molecular identifiers. Each CDR3 protein is one row after TCRdb ran MiXCR on the PCR reads. Of more than 400,000 distinct CDR3 sequences detected, 43% appear once; the ten largest clones hold approximately 30%. The specimen was PBMCs, collected before TCRalphabeta/CD19-depleted stem cell transplant. Receptor source: a girl aged 2 to 9 with aplastic anemia, due to receive a stem cell transplant.

The genes are TRBV10-3 and TRBJ2-7; D may be TRBD1 or TRBD2 (5 bases each). Deletions cut 6 bases from V and 0 bases from J, with 12 bases between. Germline assignment: CDR1 ENHRY and CDR2 SYGVKD. CDR3 length: 14 residues. CDR3: CAISRDVYSYEQYF. The CDR3 DNA reads TGTGCCATCAGCCGGGACGTTTACTCCTACGAGCAGTACTTC.

V usage is TRBV7-9 and J usage is TRBJ2-5; 9 nucleotides line up with TRBD2. CDR3 length: 17 residues. The V gene's germline CDR1 is SEHNR and CDR2 FQNEAQ (reference sequence). The V and J ends lost 1 base and 6 bases, in that order; junction bases with no gene match: 12. This CDR3 reads CASSLGRAGGPEKTQYF. CDR3 sequence (DNA): TGTGCCAGCAGCTTAGGGAGAGCGGGAGGACCGGAGAAGACCCAGTACTTC.

This chain connects TRBV27 to TRBJ1-1; D is undetermined. Between the trimmed V and J ends, which lost 5 bases and 1 base, there was a span of 11 bases. Germline V gene sequence: CDR1 MNHEY, CDR2 SMNVEV (reference sequence). The CDR3 runs to 14 residues. CDR3 loop: CASSLRVPNTEAFF. Written as DNA, the CDR3 is TGTGCCAGCAGTCTAAGGGTCCCGAACACTGAAGCTTTCTTT.

The genes are TRBV7-2 and TRBJ2-3; D call uncertain. The CDR3 contains 14 residues. V lost 1 base and J lost 6, with 11 bases in between. The V gene's germline CDR1 is SGHTA and CDR2 FQGNSA. The CDR3 reads CASSLEGIGDTQYF. DNA of the CDR3: TGTGCCAGCAGCTTAGAGGGAATCGGTGATACGCAGTATTTT.

The chain has TRBV10-3 and TRBJ1-6; TRBD1 aligns across 7 bases. V gave up 10 bases and J gave up 8 bases; unmatched junction bases: 8. The CDR3 has 13 amino acids. Germline CDR1 reads ENHRY; CDR2 reads SYGVKD. CDR3 sequence reads: CATSDRADSPLHF. In nucleotides, the CDR3 is TGTGCCACGAGCGACAGGGCTGATTCACCCCTCCACTTT.

Only a few counts were recorded for this clonotype. The J gene is TRBJ2-7, the V gene TRBV20-1; 10 positions agree with TRBD1. The V segment lost 0 bases and the J segment 3 bases; nucleotides outside the gene matches: 5. The CDR3 length is 15 residues. CDR1 is DFQATT, CDR2 SNEGSKA, per germline (reference sequence). The CDR3 coding sequence is TGCAGTGCTAGAGACCCGGGACAGGGGTACTACGAGCAGTACTTC. Translation: CSARDPGQGYYEQYF.

This clonotype was recorded only once. One end of the junction fails to match germline, which may point to a read error. The CDR3 nucleotides are TGTGCCAGCAGTGCCGGGGGCGCTTGGCACTTC. Its translation is CASSAGGAWHF. V is TRBV7-9 and J is TRBJ2-4; possibly TRBD1 or TRBD2 for D (6 bases each). The CDR3 consists of 11 residues. CDR1 is SEHNR and CDR2 is FQNEAQ in the germline V gene (reference sequence).

The rearrangement joins TRBV13 to TRBJ2-7; D is uncertain. Germline CDR1 and CDR2: PRHDT and FYEKMQ (reference sequence). The CDR3 has 11 amino acids. The V and J ends lost 3 bases and 6 bases respectively, with 6 bases between them. The CDR3 sequence: CASSFRREQYF. The CDR3 coding sequence is TGTGCCAGCAGCTTTAGACGCGAGCAGTACTTC.

This rearrangement joins TRBV7-2 to TRBJ2-7; 8 bases fit TRBD1. Looked up from germline, CDR1 is SGHTA and CDR2 is FQGNSA. V lost 1 base to trimming and J lost 5 bases; unmatched junction nucleotides: 13. CDR3 length equals 17 residues. This CDR3 reads CASSLGIQDRVSHEQYF. DNA of the CDR3: TGTGCCAGCAGCTTAGGGATCCAGGACAGGGTGTCCCACGAGCAGTACTTC.

The genes are TRBV20-1 and TRBJ2-7; 9 nucleotides agree with TRBD1. In germline, CDR1 is DFQATT, CDR2 SNEGSKA (reference sequence). V gave up 6 bases and J gave up 6 bases; unmatched junction bases: 9. The CDR3 spans 13 residues. This chain's CDR3 is CSASWTGVAEQYF. CDR3 coding DNA: TGCAGTGCATCCTGGACAGGGGTCGCCGAGCAGTACTTC.

The V call is TRBV6-5, the J call TRBJ2-1; D is unclear. The germline V and J ends were trimmed by 5 bases and 2 bases, with 19 bases remaining between them. This CDR3 has 17 amino acids. Per the germline V gene, CDR1 is MNHEY and CDR2 is SVGAGI. The CDR3 protein is CASSHHWTRSTYNEQFF. DNA for the CDR3: TGTGCCAGCAGTCACCACTGGACGAGGAGCACCTACAATGAGCAGTTCTTC.

The chain has TRBV6-2 or TRBV6-3 and TRBJ2-1, with 7 positions matching TRBD1. Trimming at V came to 3 bases and at J to 0 bases, leaving 11 bases not matched to a gene. Germline CDR1 and CDR2: MNHEY and SVGEGT. The CDR3 sequence is 18 residues long. The DNA of the CDR3 is TGTGCCAGCAGTTATCCCTACCTAAGGGGGCCCTCCTACAATGAGCAGTTCTTC. This translates into CASSYPYLRGPSYNEQFF.

This clonotype came up many times. The chain carries TRBV7-8 and TRBJ2-1; weak D call: TRBD1 (5 bases). Germline CDR1 SGHVS, CDR2 FQNEAQ. V shed 5 bases and J shed 6 bases, with 11 bases lying between them. The CDR3 sequence is 13 residues long. The CDR3 bases are TGTGCCAGCAGCCTACTCCAGGGCAATGAGCAGTTCTTC. Amino acids: CASSLLQGNEQFF.

The chain recombines TRBV5-1 with TRBJ2-1; 7 bases fit TRBD2. The length of the CDR3 is 15 residues. V shed 2 bases and J 6 bases; nucleotides not matched to a gene: 8. The V gene's germline CDR1 is SGHRS and CDR2 YFSETQ. CDR3 sequence reads: CASSLSLAALNEQFF. CDR3 nucleotides: TGCGCCAGCAGCTTAAGCCTAGCGGCCCTCAATGAGCAGTTCTTC.

This clonotype was detected ten times or more. V usage is TRBV7-9 and J usage is TRBJ1-1; D is uncertain. V was pared by 1 base and J by 1 base, with 7 bases between. CDR1 and CDR2 (germline): SEHNR, FQNEAQ (reference sequence). This CDR3 has 14 amino acids. CDR3 loop: CASSLEGKNTEAFF. The CDR3 bases are TGTGCCAGCAGCTTAGAAGGGAAGAACACTGAAGCTTTCTTT.

The gene calls are TRBV20-1 and TRBJ2-7; D call uncertain. CDR3 length: 11 residues. Germline values: CDR1 DFQATT, CDR2 SNEGSKA (reference sequence). Trimming shortened V by 4 bases and J by 0 bases, and 4 bases separated the two germline ends. The CDR3 reads CSAIDSYEQYF. The CDR3 region has the DNA TGCAGTGCTATCGACTCCTACGAGCAGTACTTC.

This clonotype is a singleton in its sample. The V and J genes are TRBV29-1 and TRBJ2-7; 9 bases are shared with TRBD2. This CDR3 comprises 14 residues. The ends lost 6 bases at V and 0 bases at J; junction bases unmatched: 6. CDR1 is SQVTM and CDR2 is ANQGSEA in the germline V gene. This CDR3 reads CSVRSGGSSYEQYF. DNA of the CDR3: TGCAGCGTGAGGAGCGGGGGGAGCTCCTACGAGCAGTACTTC.

Concerning this clonotype: This may come from a read error, since a much larger clone is one base off. The rearrangement joins TRBV7-2 to TRBJ2-3, with 7 nucleotides matching TRBD2. The length of the CDR3 is 16 residues. Trimming removed 1 base from V and 0 bases from J; junction bases left unmatched: 4. Germline values: CDR1 SGHTA, CDR2 FQGNSA. The chain's CDR3 is CASSLGGGTSTDTQYF. DNA of the CDR3: TGTGCCAGCAGCTTAGGGGGGGGTACTAGCACAGATACGCAGTATTTT.

V is TRBV20-1 and J is TRBJ2-1; either TRBD1 or TRBD2 may fit D (5 bases each). The CDR3 totals 14 residues. Germline V gene data show CDR1 as DFQATT and CDR2 as SNEGSKA (reference sequence). V was shortened by 0 bases and J by 7 bases, with 13 bases between the two germline ends. This chain's CDR3 is CSARDLGTSNEQFF. In DNA form, the CDR3 reads TGCAGTGCTAGAGATCTCGGGACCTCGAATGAGCAGTTCTTC.

The chain uses TRBV27 and TRBJ2-7, with 10 bases aligning to TRBD1. Germline V gene lookup returns CDR1 MNHEY and CDR2 SMNVEV (reference sequence). Germline trimming cut 8 bases from V and 5 bases from J; bases unmatched to any gene: 15. The CDR3 spans 16 residues. The CDR3 loop reads CASLATGQGKLDEQYF. The CDR3 DNA reads TGTGCCAGCCTCGCCACGGGACAGGGGAAGTTAGACGAGCAGTACTTC.

This clonotype appeared many times. This chain connects TRBV20-1 to TRBJ1-1; no reliable D call. CDR3 length: 17 amino acids. Per germline, CDR1 DFQATT and CDR2 SNEGSKA (reference sequence). Trimming removed 6 bases at V and 3 bases at J, with 26 bases between. The CDR3 spells CSASEVGRKLRDTEAFF. The CDR3 region has the DNA TGCAGTGCCTCCGAAGTCGGGAGAAAGTTAAGGGACACTGAAGCTTTCTTT.

J is TRBJ2-2 and V is TRBV12-3 or TRBV12-4; 8 bases fit TRBD1. This CDR3 is 20 amino acids long. V shed 5 bases, J shed 2 bases, and the junction held 19 bases outside the gene matches. The CDR3 is CASSPAIDRGRLTNTGELFF. The CDR3 DNA follows: TGTGCCAGCAGTCCAGCAATCGACAGGGGAAGGCTAACTAACACCGGGGAGCTGTTTTTT.

This chain uses TRBV12-3 or TRBV12-4 with TRBJ2-7; TRBD1 matches at 8 bases. The CDR3 runs to 14 residues. V was clipped by 6 bases and J by 0 bases; unmatched bases: 4. The CDR3 protein is CASRQQGASYEQYF. The CDR3 DNA follows: TGTGCCAGCAGACAGCAGGGGGCCTCCTACGAGCAGTACTTC.

This chain connects TRBV20-1 to TRBJ2-1, with TRBD2 matching over 7 bases. Germline loops: CDR1 DFQATT, CDR2 SNEGSKA (reference sequence). This CDR3 comprises 15 residues. V shed 5 bases and J 4 bases; nucleotides not matched to a gene: 11. The chain's CDR3 is CSAPLPGLHYNEQFF. As DNA, the CDR3 is TGCAGTGCTCCCCTCCCGGGACTACATTACAATGAGCAGTTCTTC.

In its sample, this clonotype was seen many times. Relative to the germline gene, one junction end is altered; a read error may explain this. V gene TRBV12-3 or TRBV12-4 combines with J gene TRBJ1-5, with D hard to call. The length of the CDR3 is 13 residues. The CDR3 spells CASSSAGNRPQHF. CDR3 coding DNA: TGTGCCAGCAGTTCGGCAGGTAATCGGCCCCAGCATTTT.

The rearrangement links TRBV6-5 to TRBJ2-1; TRBD1 might be the D (6 bases). The CDR3 loop spans 14 amino acids. V lost 2 bases and J lost 3, with 8 bases in between. Germline lookup yields CDR1 MNHEY and CDR2 SVGAGI. The CDR3 protein is CASSYTGIYNEQFF. The DNA for the CDR3 is TGTGCCAGCAGTTACACAGGGATCTACAATGAGCAGTTCTTC.

This clonotype was detected a few times. V usage is TRBV5-1 and J usage is TRBJ2-1, with 7 nucleotides matching TRBD2. J gave up 6 bases and V 4 bases, and 10 bases lay outside the gene matches. This CDR3 spans 15 amino acids. The germline V gene has CDR1 SGHRS and CDR2 YFSETQ. The CDR3 region is CASSTLGGGFNEQFF. Written as DNA, the CDR3 is TGCGCCAGCAGCACCCTTGGGGGAGGGTTCAATGAGCAGTTCTTC.